The TCR beta chain described here comes from a study of CD8+ T cells in alopecia areata (dated by TCRdb to 2017 to 2018). Describing the broader study: Treated patients were enrolled in an open-label pilot trial of oral tofacitinib at 5 to 10 mg twice daily for moderate-to-severe alopecia areata. Patients stayed on tofacitinib for 6 to 18 months and then had 6 months of follow-up off drug so that delayed response and recurrence could be assessed. In treated patients, disease severity was measured using the SALT score, which gives the percentage of scalp surface area affected. To study T cell clonal expansion in alopecia areata, the researchers applied high-throughput TCRbeta sequencing to both the C3H/HeJ mouse model and human patients. On the human side, TCRbeta sequencing was run on scalp tissue and on sorted CD4+ and CD8+ peripheral blood T cells from healthy controls and from alopecia areata patients with either patchy or totalis/universalis disease. Biopsies were taken from tofacitinib-treated patients at baseline and at 4 and 24 weeks of treatment, and a later scalp biopsy was taken in several of the tofacitinib-treated patients. Scalp clonality was compared among normal scalp (n=4), patchy alopecia areata scalp (n=8), and alopecia totalis/universalis scalp (n=8). The RNA source kit depended on sample type: the PAXgene miRNA kit for fixed scalp, the miRNeasy kit for PBMCs, and the RNeasy kit for mouse skin. TCRbeta CDR3 regions were amplified by immunoSEQ multiplex PCR with 35 Vbeta forward and 13 Jbeta reverse primers. Broader findings and caveats from the paper: TCR sequences shared between patients were less clear than in mice, possibly partly because of HLA diversity in the patient population. Because the treated cohort was small and had only one nonresponder, larger studies are needed to examine links between baseline CD8+ expansion and response. During tofacitinib treatment, many expanded lesional clones stuck around in both scalp and blood, and this persistence may partly explain why relapse happens after treatment is stopped. Scalp clonality and the number of expanded CD8+ clones among the top 100 scalp clones were significantly decreased by tofacitinib. Scalp TCR repertoire analysis is complicated because resident alphabeta T cells in normal human skin are also sequenced, whereas mouse skin is dominated by gammadelta T cells. Compared with normal scalp, lesional scalp, particularly in alopecia totalis/universalis, had higher clonality and more expanded CD8+ clones, which suggests antigenic drive.

The label giving this sample's time point can be read as: 24 weeks on oral tofacitinib. This specimen's treatment or condition label, interpreted: oral pan-JAK inhibitor, 5-10 mg twice daily. Lesional scalp punch biopsies and peripheral blood were collected from alopecia areata patients. PBMCs were isolated by density centrifugation and stained for CD3, CD4 and CD8, after which CD4+ and CD8+ T cells were sorted on a FACSAria. Receptors were amplified or captured by the immunoSEQ multiplex PCR assay. For TCR sequencing, RNA was extracted from every sample and reverse transcribed into cDNA to serve as template. First-strand cDNA was synthesized using SuperScript III with a 2:1 mix of oligo-dT and random hexamers. A synthetic immune receptor repertoire was used to measure amplification bias, and any remaining bias was corrected computationally. In the authors' own workflow: Raw reads were preprocessed to remove errors, and CDR3 was defined according to IMGT conventions as the region from the conserved cysteine to phenylalanine. Clonality was computed by normalizing Shannon entropy by log2 of the number of productive unique TCRs and subtracting the result from 1. Scalp TCRbeta sequences were cross-referenced with sorted blood CD4 and CD8 repertoires so that the CD4 or CD8 identity of scalp clones could be inferred. The source is immuneACCESS, and TCRdb retained only in-frame sequences with V and J called. Part of the clones is not carried over; for the studies checked, unresolved V genes explain less than half of this, and the remainder is unexplained. The V and J calls and clone size were taken over from that table, and D and trimming were inferred from the DNA. The sample table contains some 200,000 clones; only one count was recorded for roughly 62% of them. Of the sample, around 12% is held by the ten largest clones.

Notes on this clone: The antigen it binds to is not known. No quality values exist for individual bases; no much larger clone is one base distant.

The receptor was isolated from a human donor with alopecia areata. The starting material was CD8+ T cells sorted from blood, obtained at week 24, from a patient treated with tofacitinib.

The DNA sequence is given as TGTGCCAGCAGTTACGGAGTCGGGGAGCTGTTTTTT. Translated, it gives CASSYGVGELFF. The sequence joins TRBV6-5 to TRBJ2-2, with the D gene too uncertain to name. According to the germline V gene, CDR1 reads MNHEY and CDR2 reads SVGAGI. The CDR3 has 12 amino acids, counting the end cysteine and phenylalanine. Only the CDR3 part of the read is kept: 36 bases, read in frame from the first base. Deletion took 2 bases off V and 7 bases off J, with a span of 5 bases between the germline ends.